Here is one T cell receptor beta chain with its context. Its antigen is unidentified. The method was immunoSEQ multiplex PCR; TCRdb's version includes in-frame clones alone and lacks a portion of them. Of some 90,000 clones in the sample, 85% to 95% were seen once. These data come from a study of graft-versus-host responses after intestinal transplantation. Study results and limitations: Peak circulating GvH clone levels tracked with early post-transplant HvG declines. Recipient-marrow GvH clones were detected, some having first appeared in ileum or blood.

The germline CDR1 and CDR2 sequences are SGHRS and YFSETQ. The CDR3 sequence is 16 residues long. The V end was cut by 0 bases, the J end by 2 bases, with 12 bases between. This chain links TRBV5-1 with TRBJ2-4, with D unresolved. The source is a human donor who was the organ donor for an intestinal transplant. This specimen consisted of unstimulated CD8+ T cells sorted from spleen or lymph node cells, obtained before transplant. The chain's CDR3 is CASSLEQQGTKNIQYF. CDR3 coding DNA: TGCGCCAGCAGCTTGGAACAGCAAGGAACCAAAAACATTCAGTACTTC.